This T cell receptor beta chain derives from a study of CD8 T cells in ankylosing spondylitis. TCRdb processed the 5' RACE reads anew with MiXCR; each CDR3 protein has one entry. The sample has approximately 540,000 distinct CDR3 sequences, 12% seen once. Worth noting for this clonotype: Its antigen remains unknown.

V dropped 5 bases and J dropped 11; count of bases not matched to a gene: 14. From germline, CDR1 is LGHDT and CDR2 YNNKEL (reference sequence). The CDR3 extends over 14 amino acids. Regarding the study as a whole: About 8 highly homologous variants made up a TCR beta motif, and this motif appeared characteristic of ankylosing spondylitis blood. In ankylosing spondylitis patients, matched synovial fluid reportedly showed significant enrichment of disease-linked clones. Prior work had noted some motif variants in reactive arthritis blood and synovial fluid.

The material sequenced was blood, either unsorted or a sorted T cell fraction (not recorded which). V gene TRBV3-1 combines with J gene TRBJ1-1, with 7 bases lining up with TRBD1. This clonotype originated in a male donor with ankylosing spondylitis. CDR3 nucleotides: TGTGCCAGCAGCGGAACCGCCGGACAGGTTACGGCTTTCTTT. Protein: CASSGTAGQVTAFF.